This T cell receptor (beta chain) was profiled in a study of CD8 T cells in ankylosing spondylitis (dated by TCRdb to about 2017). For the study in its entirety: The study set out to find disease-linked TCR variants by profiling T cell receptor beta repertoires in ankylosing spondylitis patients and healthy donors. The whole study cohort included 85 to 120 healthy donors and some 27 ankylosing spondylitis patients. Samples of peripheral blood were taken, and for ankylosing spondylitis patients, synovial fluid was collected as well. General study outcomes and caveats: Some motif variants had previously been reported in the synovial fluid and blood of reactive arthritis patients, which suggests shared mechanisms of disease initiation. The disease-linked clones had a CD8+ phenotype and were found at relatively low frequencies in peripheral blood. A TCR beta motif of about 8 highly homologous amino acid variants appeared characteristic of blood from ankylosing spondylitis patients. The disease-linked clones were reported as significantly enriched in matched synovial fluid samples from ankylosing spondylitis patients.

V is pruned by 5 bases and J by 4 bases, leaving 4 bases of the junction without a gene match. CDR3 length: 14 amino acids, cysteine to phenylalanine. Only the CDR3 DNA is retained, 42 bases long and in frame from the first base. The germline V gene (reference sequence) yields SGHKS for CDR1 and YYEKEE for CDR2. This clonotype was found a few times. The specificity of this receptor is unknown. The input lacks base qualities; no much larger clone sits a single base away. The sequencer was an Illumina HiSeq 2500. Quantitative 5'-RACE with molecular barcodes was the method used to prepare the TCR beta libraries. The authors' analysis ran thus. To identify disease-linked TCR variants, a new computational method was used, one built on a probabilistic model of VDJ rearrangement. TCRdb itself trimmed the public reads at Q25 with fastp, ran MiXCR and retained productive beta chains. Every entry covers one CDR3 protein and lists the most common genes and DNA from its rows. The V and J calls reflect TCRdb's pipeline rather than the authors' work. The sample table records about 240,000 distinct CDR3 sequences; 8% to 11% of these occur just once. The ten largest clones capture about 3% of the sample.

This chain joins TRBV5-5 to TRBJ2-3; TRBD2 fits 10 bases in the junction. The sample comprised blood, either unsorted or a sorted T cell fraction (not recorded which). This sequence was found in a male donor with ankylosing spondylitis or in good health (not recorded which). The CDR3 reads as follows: CASSPSGSSDTQYF. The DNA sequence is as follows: TGTGCCAGCAGTCCTAGCGGGAGCTCAGATACGCAGTATTTT.